This section outlines one T cell receptor (beta chain) sequence together with its context. Its matching antigen is unknown. The data were obtained in a study of cytomegalovirus exposure and HLA in healthy donors. Study summary: From donors who were HLA-typed, an early data release held approximately 80 million unique TCRs. Study-level results: In a later analysis, at a false discovery rate of 0.05, some 17,000 TCR beta sequences were associated with HLA alleles. Most CMV-associated TCR beta chains appeared HLA-restricted in a later analysis. Productive rates of about 90% or about 30% were seen for most TCR beta V segments in an earlier analysis.

The PCR ran on 60 Vbeta and 13 Jbeta primers. The data were produced by immunoSEQ multiplex PCR, yet TCRdb's version contains in-frame clones alone and is incomplete. The table shows about 97,000 clones, with around 85% occurring only once. The CDR3 is 17 amino acids. The ends lost 2 bases at V and 1 base at J; junction bases unmatched: 8. Per the germline V gene, CDR1 is SGHNT and CDR2 is YYREEE (reference sequence). This clonotype was sampled from a man in his forties in good health and CMV-seropositive. Sequenced sample: PBMCs. The V gene is TRBV5-4, the J gene TRBJ2-3; 9 positions agree with TRBD1. The CDR3 region has the DNA TGTGCCAGCAGCTTATGGACAGGGGCGGGGGGCACAGATACGCAGTATTTT. Translating it yields CASSLWTGAGGTDTQYF. Full variable domain (remainder filled in from reference TRBV5-4 and TRBJ2-3): ETGVTQSPTHLIKTRGQQVTLRCSSQSGHNTVSWYQQALGQGPQFIFQYYREEENGRGNFPPRFSGLQFPNYSSELNVNALELDDSALYLCASSLWTGAGGTDTQYFGPGTRLTVL.